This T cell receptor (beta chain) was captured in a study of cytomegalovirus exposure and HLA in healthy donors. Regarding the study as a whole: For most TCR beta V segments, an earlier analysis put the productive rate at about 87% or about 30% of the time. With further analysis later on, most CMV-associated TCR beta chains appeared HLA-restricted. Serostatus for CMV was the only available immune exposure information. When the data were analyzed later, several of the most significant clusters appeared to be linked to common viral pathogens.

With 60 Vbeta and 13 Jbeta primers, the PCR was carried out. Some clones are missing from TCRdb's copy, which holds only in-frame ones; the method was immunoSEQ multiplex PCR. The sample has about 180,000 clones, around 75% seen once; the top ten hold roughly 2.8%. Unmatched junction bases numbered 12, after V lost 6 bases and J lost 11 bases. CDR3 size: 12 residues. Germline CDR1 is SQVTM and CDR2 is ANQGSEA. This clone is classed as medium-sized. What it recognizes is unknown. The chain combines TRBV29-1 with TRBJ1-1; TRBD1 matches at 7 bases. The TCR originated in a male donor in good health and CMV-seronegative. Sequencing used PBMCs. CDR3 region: CSVGPGTALAFF. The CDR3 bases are TGCAGCGTGGGACCCGGGACAGCTTTGGCTTTCTTT.